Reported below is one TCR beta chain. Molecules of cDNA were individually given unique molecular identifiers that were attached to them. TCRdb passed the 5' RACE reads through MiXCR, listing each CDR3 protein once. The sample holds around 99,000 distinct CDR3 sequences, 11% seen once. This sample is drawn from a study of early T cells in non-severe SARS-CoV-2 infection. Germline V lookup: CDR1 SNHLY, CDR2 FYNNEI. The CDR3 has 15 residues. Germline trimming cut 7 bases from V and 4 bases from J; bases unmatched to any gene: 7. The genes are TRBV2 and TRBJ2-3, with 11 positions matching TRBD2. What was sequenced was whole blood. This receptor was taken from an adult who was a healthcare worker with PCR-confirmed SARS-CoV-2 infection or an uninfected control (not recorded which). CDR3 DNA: TGTGCCAGCACTATACTAGCGGGAGATGCAGATACGCAGTATTTT. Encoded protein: CASTILAGDADTQYF.